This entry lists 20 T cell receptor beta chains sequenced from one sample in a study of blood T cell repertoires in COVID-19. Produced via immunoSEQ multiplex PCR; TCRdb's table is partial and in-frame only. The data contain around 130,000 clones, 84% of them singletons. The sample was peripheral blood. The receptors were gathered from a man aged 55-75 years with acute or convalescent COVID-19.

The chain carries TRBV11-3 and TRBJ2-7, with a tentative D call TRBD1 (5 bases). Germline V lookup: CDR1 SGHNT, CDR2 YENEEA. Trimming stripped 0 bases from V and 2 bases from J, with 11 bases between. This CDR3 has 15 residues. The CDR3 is CASSLEAGPTYEQYF. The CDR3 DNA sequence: TGTGCCAGCAGCTTAGAGGCAGGGCCCACCTACGAGCAGTACTTC.

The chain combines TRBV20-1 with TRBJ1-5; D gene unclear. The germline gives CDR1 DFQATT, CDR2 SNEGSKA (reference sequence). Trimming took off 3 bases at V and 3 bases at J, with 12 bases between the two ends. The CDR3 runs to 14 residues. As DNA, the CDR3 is TGCAGTGCTAGTATCTCGGGAAACAATCAGCCCCAGCATTTT. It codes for CSASISGNNQPQHF.

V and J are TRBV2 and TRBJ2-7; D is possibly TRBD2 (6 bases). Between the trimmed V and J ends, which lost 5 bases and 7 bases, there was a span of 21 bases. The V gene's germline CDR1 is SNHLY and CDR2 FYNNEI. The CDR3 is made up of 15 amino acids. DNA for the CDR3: TGTGCCAGCAGTCCACTAGCAACCTCCTTGGGGGAGCAGTACTTC. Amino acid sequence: CASSPLATSLGEQYF.

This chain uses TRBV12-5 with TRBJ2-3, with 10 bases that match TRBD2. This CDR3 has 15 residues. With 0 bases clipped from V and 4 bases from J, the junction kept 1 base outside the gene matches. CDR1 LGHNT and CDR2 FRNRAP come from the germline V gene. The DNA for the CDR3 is TGTGCTAGTGGTTTGGTAGCGGGAGGGTCAGATACGCAGTATTTT. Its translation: CASGLVAGGSDTQYF.

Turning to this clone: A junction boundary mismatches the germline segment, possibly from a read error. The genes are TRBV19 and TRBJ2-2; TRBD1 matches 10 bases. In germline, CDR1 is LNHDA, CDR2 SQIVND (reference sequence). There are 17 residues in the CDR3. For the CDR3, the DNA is TGTGCCAGTAGTATCAGTGTCGGGACAGGGGTTGGCGGGGAGTTGTTTTTT. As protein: CASSISVGTGVGGELFF.

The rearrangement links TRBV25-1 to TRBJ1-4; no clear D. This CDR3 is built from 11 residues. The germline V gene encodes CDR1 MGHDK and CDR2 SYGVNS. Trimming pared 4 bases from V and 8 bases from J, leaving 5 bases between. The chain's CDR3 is CASSAGEKLFF. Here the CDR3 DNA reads TGTGCCAGCAGTGCAGGCGAAAAACTGTTTTTT.

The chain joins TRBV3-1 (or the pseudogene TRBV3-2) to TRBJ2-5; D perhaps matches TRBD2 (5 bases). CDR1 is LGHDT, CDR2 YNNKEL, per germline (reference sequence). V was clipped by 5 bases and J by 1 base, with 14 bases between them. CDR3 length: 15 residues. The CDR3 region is CASSFTLASQETQYF. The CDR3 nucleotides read TGTGCCAGCAGCTTTACCCTAGCTTCCCAAGAGACCCAGTACTTC.

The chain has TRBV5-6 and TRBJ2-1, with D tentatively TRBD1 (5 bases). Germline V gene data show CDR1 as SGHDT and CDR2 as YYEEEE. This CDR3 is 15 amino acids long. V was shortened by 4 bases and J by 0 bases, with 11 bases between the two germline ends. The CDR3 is CASSEHDSSYNEQFF. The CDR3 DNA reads TGTGCCAGCAGCGAACACGACAGCTCCTACAATGAGCAGTTCTTC.

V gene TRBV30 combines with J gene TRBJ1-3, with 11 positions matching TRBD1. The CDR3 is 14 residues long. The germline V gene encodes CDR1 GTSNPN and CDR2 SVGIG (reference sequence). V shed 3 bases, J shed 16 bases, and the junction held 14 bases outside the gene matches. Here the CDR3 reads CAWSAGQGARGVYF. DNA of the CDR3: TGTGCCTGGAGCGCCGGACAGGGGGCGAGGGGTGTGTATTTT.

CDR3 coding DNA: TGTGCCAGCACTTACACCGGGACTAGCGTCGGGGATGAGCAGTTCTTC. Translated, it gives CASTYTGTSVGDEQFF. The chain uses TRBV2 and TRBJ2-1, with TRBD2 matching 10 bases. Germline CDR1 is SNHLY and CDR2 is FYNNEI. The junction had 14 bases not matched to a gene; V was cut back by 7 bases and J by 8 bases. The CDR3 totals 16 residues.

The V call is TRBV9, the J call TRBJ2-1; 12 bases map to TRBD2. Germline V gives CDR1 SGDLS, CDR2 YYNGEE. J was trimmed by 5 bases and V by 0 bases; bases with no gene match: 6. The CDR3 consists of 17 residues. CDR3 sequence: CASSVGGLAGLDNEQFF. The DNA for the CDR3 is TGTGCCAGCAGCGTAGGGGGACTAGCGGGTCTAGACAATGAGCAGTTCTTC. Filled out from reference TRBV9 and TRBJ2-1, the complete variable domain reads DSGVTQTPKHLITATGQRVTLRCSPRSGDLSVYWYQQSLDQGLQFLIQYYNGEERAKGNILERFSAQQFPDLHSELNLSSLELGDSALYFCASSVGGLAGLDNEQFFGPGTRLTVL.

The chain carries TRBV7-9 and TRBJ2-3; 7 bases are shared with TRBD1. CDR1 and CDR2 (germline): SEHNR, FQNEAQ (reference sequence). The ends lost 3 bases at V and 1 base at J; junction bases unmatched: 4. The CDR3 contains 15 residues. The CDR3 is CASSFAGGGTDTQYF. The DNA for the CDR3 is TGTGCCAGCAGCTTTGCAGGGGGTGGCACAGATACGCAGTATTTT.

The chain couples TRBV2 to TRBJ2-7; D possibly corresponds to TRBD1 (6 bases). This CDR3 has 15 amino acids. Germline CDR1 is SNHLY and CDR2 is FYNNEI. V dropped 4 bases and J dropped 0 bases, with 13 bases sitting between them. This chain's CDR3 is CASSGWQGISYEQYF. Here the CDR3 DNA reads TGTGCCAGCAGTGGTTGGCAGGGGATCTCCTACGAGCAGTACTTC.

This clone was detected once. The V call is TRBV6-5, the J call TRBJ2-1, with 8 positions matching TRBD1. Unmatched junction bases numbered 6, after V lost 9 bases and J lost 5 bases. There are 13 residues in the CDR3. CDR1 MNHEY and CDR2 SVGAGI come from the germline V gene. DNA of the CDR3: TGTGCCAGTTCCGGGACAGGTAACAATGAGCAGTTCTTC. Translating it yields CASSGTGNNEQFF.

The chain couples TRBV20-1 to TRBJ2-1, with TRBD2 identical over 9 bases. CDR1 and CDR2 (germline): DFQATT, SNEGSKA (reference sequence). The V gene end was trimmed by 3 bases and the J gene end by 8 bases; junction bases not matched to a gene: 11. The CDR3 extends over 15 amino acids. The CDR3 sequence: CSASGVLAGSDEQFF. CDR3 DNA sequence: TGCAGTGCTAGTGGGGTGCTAGCGGGATCAGATGAGCAGTTCTTC.

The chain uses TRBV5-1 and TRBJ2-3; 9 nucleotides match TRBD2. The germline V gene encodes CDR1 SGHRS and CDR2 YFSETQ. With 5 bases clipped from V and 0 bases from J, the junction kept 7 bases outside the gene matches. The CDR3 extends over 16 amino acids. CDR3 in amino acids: CASRGSGRTSTDTQYF. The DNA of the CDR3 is TGCGCCAGCAGGGGGAGCGGGAGGACCAGCACAGATACGCAGTATTTT.

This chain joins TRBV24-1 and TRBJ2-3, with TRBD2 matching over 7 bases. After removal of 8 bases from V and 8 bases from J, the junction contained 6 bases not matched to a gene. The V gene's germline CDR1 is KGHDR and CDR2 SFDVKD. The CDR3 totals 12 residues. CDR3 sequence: CATNERGGTQYF. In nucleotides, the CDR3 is TGTGCCACCAACGAGCGGGGTGGTACGCAGTATTTT.

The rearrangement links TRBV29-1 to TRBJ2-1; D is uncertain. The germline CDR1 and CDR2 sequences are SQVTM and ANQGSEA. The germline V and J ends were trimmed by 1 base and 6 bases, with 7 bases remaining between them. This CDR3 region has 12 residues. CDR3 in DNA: TGCAGCGTTGAAGGGCAGGTCAATGAGCAGTTCTTC. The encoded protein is CSVEGQVNEQFF.

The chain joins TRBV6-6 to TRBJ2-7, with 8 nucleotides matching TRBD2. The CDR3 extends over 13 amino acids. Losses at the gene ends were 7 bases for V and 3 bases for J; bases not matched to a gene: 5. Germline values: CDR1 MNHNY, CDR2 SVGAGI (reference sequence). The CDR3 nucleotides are TGTGCCAGCACCGGGGGGGGTATCTACGAGCAGTACTTC. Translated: CASTGGGIYEQYF.

CDR3 residues: CASSTSAQGRVEQYF. The CDR3 DNA follows: TGTGCCAGTAGTACCTCCGCACAGGGGCGTGTCGAGCAGTACTTC. The chain has TRBV19 and TRBJ2-7, with 7 bases aligning to TRBD1. Germline V gene data show CDR1 as LNHDA and CDR2 as SQIVND (reference sequence). The CDR3 totals 15 residues. V shed 4 bases, J shed 6 bases, and the junction held 12 bases outside the gene matches.